One and the same sample provided the 31 T cell receptor beta chains below, sequenced in a study of Ad26.COV2.S vaccination and SARS-CoV-2 variants. Treatment noted: 19 received Ad26.COV2.S at low or high dose, single or two shots; several received placebo; per-sample allocation not given. Day 63 after the first injection of vaccine or placebo was the sampling time. Generated by immunoSEQ multiplex PCR, the TCRdb table keeps only in-frame clones and is missing some. Among some 640,000 clones listed, roughly 90% were seen once. The sample was peripheral blood, taken in a trial of Ad26.COV2.S vaccine versus placebo. Every receptor here comes from a person aged 18-65 years who received the Ad26.COV2.S COVID-19 vaccine or a placebo.

The chain couples TRBV7-9 to TRBJ2-3, with 8 nucleotides matching TRBD1. CDR1 and CDR2 (germline): SEHNR, FQNEAQ (reference sequence). The CDR3 runs 16 residues. Trimming removed 10 bases from V and 2 bases from J; junction bases left unmatched: 14. This CDR3 reads CATNPSTGGSTDTQYF. CDR3 nucleotides: TGTGCCACAAACCCGTCTACAGGGGGGTCCACAGATACGCAGTATTTT.

The V gene is TRBV19, the J gene TRBJ1-5; the D is unclear. CDR3 length: 14 amino acids. Germline CDR1 LNHDA, CDR2 SQIVND (reference sequence). V lost 3 bases and J 0 bases, leaving 6 bases between the germline ends. The CDR3 DNA sequence: TGTGCCAGTAGTATGGAGGGTAGCAATCAGCCCCAGCATTTT. Residues: CASSMEGSNQPQHF.

The V gene is TRBV7-2, the J gene TRBJ2-6; D is ambiguous. The CDR3 is 14 residues long. Germline V gene sequence: CDR1 SGHTA, CDR2 FQGNSA. V lost 7 bases and J lost 2, with 9 bases in between. The DNA for the CDR3 is TGTGCCAGCACCTCTACCCCTGGGGCCAACGTCCTGACTTTC. Protein: CASTSTPGANVLTF.

The chain is built from TRBV27 and TRBJ1-4; the D is unclear. V lost 5 bases, J lost 0 bases, and 7 bases lay in between. The germline V gene encodes CDR1 MNHEY and CDR2 SMNVEV (reference sequence). The CDR3 loop spans 14 amino acids. The CDR3 bases are TGTGCCAGCAGTGGAGTGGCAACTAATGAAAAACTGTTTTTT. It is translated as CASSGVATNEKLFF.

This chain uses TRBV9 with TRBJ2-3; a possible D gene is TRBD1 (7 bases). The germline CDR1 and CDR2 sequences are SGDLS and YYNGEE. CDR3 size: 15 residues. With 2 bases removed from V and 7 bases from J, the gap between germline ends came to 17 bases. CDR3: CASSVGRQGGNTQYF. CDR3 bases: TGTGCCAGCAGCGTCGGAAGGCAGGGGGGAAATACGCAGTATTTT.

This chain connects TRBV5-1 to TRBJ2-2, with D uncertain. Germline lookup yields CDR1 SGHRS and CDR2 YFSETQ. The CDR3 runs 16 residues. V was pared by 0 bases and J by 0 bases, with 9 bases between. The CDR3 sequence: CASSLGSPTNTGELFF. The CDR3, as DNA: TGCGCCAGCAGCTTGGGAAGTCCTACGAACACCGGGGAGCTGTTTTTT.

The rearrangement uses TRBV3-1 (or the pseudogene TRBV3-2) and TRBJ2-3; D remains ambiguous. Germline CDR1 reads LGHDT; CDR2 reads YNNKEL (reference sequence). The CDR3 has 14 residues. V lost 3 bases and J 1 base, leaving 8 bases between the germline ends. The CDR3: CASSHSPGTDTQYF. CDR3 bases: TGTGCCAGCAGCCACTCGCCCGGCACAGATACGCAGTATTTT.

The chain links TRBV9 to TRBJ1-4, with D possibly matching TRBD1 (5 bases). The CDR3 extends over 15 amino acids. V was shortened by 0 bases and J by 8 bases, with 14 bases between the two germline ends. CDR1 is SGDLS, CDR2 YYNGEE, per germline. The CDR3 coding sequence is TGTGCCAGCAGCGTAGTGGGGCAGGGTGACGAAAAACTGTTTTTT. Its protein is CASSVVGQGDEKLFF.

The chain couples TRBV7-9 to TRBJ2-2, with D possibly being TRBD1 (6 bases). V was pared by 1 base and J by 6 bases, with 15 bases between. The CDR3 has 16 amino acids. Germline lookup yields CDR1 SEHNR and CDR2 FQNEAQ (reference sequence). CDR3 region: CASSLGPDRTPGELFF. In nucleotides, the CDR3 is TGTGCCAGCAGCTTAGGCCCGGACAGAACCCCCGGGGAGCTGTTTTTT.

CDR3 amino acids: CAITKADQNNEQFF. The CDR3 coding sequence is TGTGCCATTACCAAAGCGGATCAAAACAATGAGCAGTTCTTC. The chain carries TRBV10-3 and TRBJ2-1, with D possibly matching TRBD2 (5 bases). V was pared by 9 bases and J by 5 bases, with 17 bases between. CDR1 is ENHRY and CDR2 is SYGVKD in the germline V gene. The CDR3 spans 14 residues.

The J gene is TRBJ2-7, the V gene TRBV5-4; the match to TRBD1 covers 8 bases. Germline V CDR1 and CDR2: SGHNT, YYREEE (reference sequence). The J segment lost 4 bases and the V segment lost 1 base, leaving 7 bases of the junction unmatched. The CDR3 extends over 15 amino acids. CDR3 residues: CASSLWPGGWYEQYF. CDR3 in DNA: TGTGCCAGCAGCTTGTGGCCAGGGGGCTGGTACGAGCAGTACTTC.

The rearrangement joins TRBV5-1 to TRBJ1-2; D may be TRBD1 (6 bases). This CDR3 is 14 amino acids long. Trimming shortened V by 1 base and J by 3 bases, and 10 bases separated the two germline ends. CDR1 is SGHRS, CDR2 YFSETQ, per germline. The CDR3 DNA reads TGCGCCAGCAGCTTGAACGGGGGCGACTATGGCTACACCTTC. This encodes CASSLNGGDYGYTF. Combining the CDR3 with reference TRBV5-1 and TRBJ1-2 gives the whole variable domain KAGVTQTPRYLIKTRGQQVTLSCSPISGHRSVSWYQQTPGQGLQFLFEYFSETQRNKGNFPGRFSGRQFSNSRSEMNVSTLELGDSALYLCASSLNGGDYGYTFGSGTRLTVV.

The chain employs TRBV6-2 or TRBV6-3 and TRBJ2-1; 10 nucleotides match TRBD2. The CDR3 loop spans 21 amino acids. With V trimmed by 2 bases and J by 4 bases, 20 bases remained unmatched. Per germline, CDR1 MNHEY and CDR2 SVGEGT. The CDR3 nucleotides are TGTGCCAGCAGTTACGGATCGAGTGCGATAGCGGGGGGCCGATCATACAATGAGCAGTTCTTC. Residues: CASSYGSSAIAGGRSYNEQFF.

The rearrangement joins TRBV12-3 or TRBV12-4 to TRBJ2-7; tentatively, D is TRBD1 (6 bases). Trimming took off 6 bases at V and 5 bases at J, with 14 bases between the two ends. CDR3 length: 13 residues. The CDR3 loop is CASSHGNRDEQYF. The DNA of the CDR3 is TGTGCCAGCAGCCACGGAAACAGGGACGAGCAGTACTTC.

The V gene is TRBV27, the J gene TRBJ2-7, with TRBD2 identical over 12 bases. There are 13 residues in the CDR3. The V gene's germline CDR1 is MNHEY and CDR2 SMNVEV (reference sequence). V trimming: 7 bases; J trimming: 5 bases; junction bases outside the gene matches: 3. The CDR3 here is CASKRTSGNEQYF. As DNA, the CDR3 is TGTGCCAGCAAAAGGACTAGCGGGAACGAGCAGTACTTC.

This clone was recorded at least ten times. The V gene is TRBV10-3, the J gene TRBJ1-1, with TRBD1 matching 11 bases. The germline gives CDR1 ENHRY, CDR2 SYGVKD. Trimming cost V 8 bases and J 4 bases; bases outside gene matches: 0. The CDR3 has 12 residues. The CDR3: CAIGTGGTEAFF. The CDR3, as DNA: TGTGCCATCGGGACAGGGGGCACTGAAGCTTTCTTT.

The chain uses TRBV11-2 and TRBJ2-2; no firm D call. V lost 2 bases and J lost 6, with 7 bases in between. Germline assignment: CDR1 SGHAT and CDR2 FQNNGV. The CDR3 spans 13 residues. The chain's CDR3 is CASSLPASGELFF. CDR3 DNA: TGTGCCAGCAGCTTACCAGCGTCCGGGGAGCTGTTTTTT.

The rearrangement uses TRBV4-3 and TRBJ1-2; D gene ambiguous. CDR1 LGHNA and CDR2 YSLEER come from the germline V gene. The CDR3 is 13 amino acids. The germline V and J ends were trimmed by 5 bases and 7 bases, with 14 bases remaining between them. CDR3 loop: CASSEWPEFGYTF. As DNA, the CDR3 is TGCGCCAGCAGCGAGTGGCCGGAGTTTGGCTACACCTTC.

The gene calls are TRBV10-1 and TRBJ1-2; 9 bases match TRBD1. The CDR3 has 15 amino acids. Germline V gene lookup returns CDR1 WNHNN and CDR2 SYGVQD (reference sequence). Losses at the gene ends were 3 bases for V and 8 bases for J; bases not matched to a gene: 10. The chain's CDR3 is CASSEPGQGRGGYTF. The CDR3 DNA follows: TGCGCCAGCAGTGAACCGGGACAGGGCCGGGGCGGCTACACCTTC.

This chain joins TRBV2 and TRBJ2-3; D possibly uses TRBD1 or TRBD2 (6 bases each). The CDR3 has 14 residues. The V end was cut by 7 bases, the J end by 5 bases, with 16 bases between. Per the germline V gene, CDR1 is SNHLY and CDR2 is FYNNEI. CDR3 coding DNA: TGTGCCAGCAAACCAGAGGGGGGCGGAGATACGCAGTATTTT. This encodes CASKPEGGGDTQYF.

The chain has TRBV5-1 and TRBJ1-1, with 7 bases identical to TRBD1. From germline, CDR1 is SGHRS and CDR2 YFSETQ. This CDR3 is built from 15 residues. With V trimmed by 0 bases and J by 4 bases, 6 bases remained unmatched. The CDR3 sequence is CASSLGDSRGTEAFF. CDR3 nucleotide sequence: TGCGCCAGCAGCTTGGGGGACAGCCGCGGCACTGAAGCTTTCTTT.

The chain couples TRBV30 to TRBJ1-5, with a tentative D call TRBD1 (5 bases). The CDR3 runs to 13 residues. V gave up 4 bases and J gave up 6 bases, with 13 bases separating them. CDR1 and CDR2 (germline): GTSNPN, SVGIG (reference sequence). The CDR3 coding sequence is TGTGCCTGGACCCGACAGACCGGTCAGCCCCAGCATTTT. Amino acids: CAWTRQTGQPQHF. Combining the CDR3 with reference TRBV30 and TRBJ1-5 gives the whole variable domain SQTIHQWPATLVQPVGSPLSLECTVEGTSNPNLYWYRQAAGRGLQLLFYSVGIGQISSEVPQNLSASRPQDRQFILSSKKLLLSDSGFYLCAWTRQTGQPQHFGDGTRLSIL.

This chain joins TRBV29-1 and TRBJ1-1, with 8 positions matching TRBD1. There are 13 residues in the CDR3. The V and J ends lost 3 bases and 1 base, in that order; junction bases with no gene match: 1. CDR1 and CDR2 (germline): SQVTM, ANQGSEA. The CDR3 bases are TGCAGCGTTGAGGGACAGGAGAACACTGAAGCTTTCTTT. Encoded protein: CSVEGQENTEAFF.

The chain links TRBV5-8 to TRBJ2-1, with a weak D call TRBD1 (5 bases). CDR3 length: 15 residues. Per germline, CDR1 SGHTS and CDR2 YDEGEE. Trimming left V 1 base short and J 1 base short, with 9 bases between. The DNA of the CDR3 is TGTGCCAGCAGCTTGAGCAGGGCTTCCTACAATGAGCAGTTCTTC. Its protein is CASSLSRASYNEQFF.

The chain employs TRBV7-9 and TRBJ2-5, with no clear D. Trimming removed 1 base from V and 4 bases from J, with 13 bases in between. Germline V gene data show CDR1 as SEHNR and CDR2 as FQNEAQ (reference sequence). CDR3 size: 15 residues. The CDR3 reads CASSLGFLSSETQYF. DNA for the CDR3: TGTGCCAGCAGCTTAGGGTTTCTCTCCTCAGAGACCCAGTACTTC.

This clone was seen a few times. This chain uses TRBV14 with TRBJ2-7; TRBD2 is a possible D gene (6 bases). Per germline, CDR1 SGHDN and CDR2 FVKESK. Trimming left V 0 bases short and J 4 bases short, with 13 bases between. CDR3 length: 15 residues. CDR3 sequence: CASSQEVGSGYEQYF. The CDR3 DNA sequence: TGTGCCAGCAGCCAAGAAGTAGGTAGCGGATACGAGCAGTACTTC.

The chain couples TRBV6-5 to TRBJ2-5; 7 bases line up with TRBD1. Germline loops: CDR1 MNHEY, CDR2 SVGAGI. V trimming: 1 base; J trimming: 1 base; junction bases outside the gene matches: 6. The CDR3 is made up of 16 amino acids. Here the CDR3 reads CASSYFGQAPQETQYF. The CDR3 DNA is TGTGCCAGCAGTTACTTCGGACAGGCTCCCCAAGAGACCCAGTACTTC.

The chain uses TRBV6-5 and TRBJ2-3; D is ambiguous. CDR1 MNHEY and CDR2 SVGAGI come from the germline V gene. The CDR3 spans 15 residues. V shed 2 bases and J shed 1 base, with 10 bases lying between them. Here the CDR3 reads CASSYTRRGTDTQYF. Written as DNA, the CDR3 is TGTGCCAGCAGTTACACACGACGGGGCACAGATACGCAGTATTTT.

The rearrangement links TRBV5-5 to TRBJ2-7; 7 bases match TRBD2. This CDR3 is 15 amino acids long. V dropped 0 bases and J dropped 3; count of bases not matched to a gene: 6. Germline V gene lookup returns CDR1 SGHKS and CDR2 YYEKEE (reference sequence). CDR3 DNA sequence: TGTGCCAGCAGCTTGGTAGCGGGCGCAAACTACGAGCAGTACTTC. Amino acid sequence: CASSLVAGANYEQYF.

The rearrangement links TRBV30 to TRBJ2-3; D ambiguous. V dropped 5 bases and J dropped 8 bases, with 8 bases sitting between them. Germline values: CDR1 GTSNPN, CDR2 SVGIG (reference sequence). This CDR3 is 10 amino acids long. The CDR3 sequence is CAWSGLTQYF. Here the CDR3 DNA reads TGTGCCTGGTCCGGGCTTACGCAGTATTTT.

CDR3 in DNA: TGCGCCAGCAGCCCAACTTACAATGAGCAGTTCTTC. Its translation is CASSPTYNEQFF. The chain couples TRBV5-1 to TRBJ2-1; unclear D gene. The CDR3 runs 12 residues. Germline CDR1 is SGHRS and CDR2 is YFSETQ. The V end lost 4 bases, the J end lost 4 bases, and 6 bases lay between the germline ends.